This record looks at one T cell receptor (beta chain) sequence and its context. The antigen it recognizes is unknown. No much larger clonotype is one base removed from it; base qualities were not supplied. Amplification of TCR beta CDR3 regions was carried out from RNA transcripts. A first-round RT-PCR of the TCR CDR3 used the HTBI primer set with the Qiagen OneStep RT-PCR kit. The libraries were constructed in a second round of multiplex PCR and then size-selected and purified. Libraries were sequenced paired-end with 100 bp reads on an Illumina HiSeq2000. The authors processed their data as follows. SOAPnuke was used to process the raw data, throwing out any read that contained adapters or uncalled bases, had a mean Phred below 15, or lacked an exact constant-primer or identifier match. High-quality paired reads were merged using COPE v1.2.5, and each unique nucleotide sequence was defined as a clonotype. Clonotypes were aligned to IMGT TRBV, TRBD and TRBJ reference segments using MiTCR v1.1. The analysis was restricted to V-J combinations with a frequency above 0.0001, which together covered 98% to 99.2% of the repertoires. A TCS score was defined as the ratio between F50 (clonal expansion) and ExV (chaos), using BLOSUM62-based TCRdist between CDR3 peptides within each V-J. Welch's t-statistics and random forest reduced 500 to 550 V-J features to 13, which were used in a naive Bayes classifier (R e1071). TCRdb redid the processing of the public reads, applying fastp at Q25 and MiXCR, and retained in-frame beta chains. One record per CDR3 amino acid sequence lists the most common genes and DNA. Here the V and J calls rest on TCRdb's processing, not on the authors' analysis. The sample has some 270,000 distinct CDR3 sequences on record, about an eighth of them singletons. Almost 8% of the sample is in the top ten clones.

The data belong to a study of T cells in Graves' hyperthyroidism and ophthalmopathy (dated by TCRdb to about 2019). About the full investigation: Peripheral blood was collected at initial diagnosis, before any treatment. Prospective prediction of ophthalmopathy was tested in an independent validation cohort of fewer than 20 hyperthyroidism patients and 17 patients who later progressed to ophthalmopathy. After blood sampling, hyperthyroidism patients were treated with methimazole at a starting dose of 30 mg daily, and ophthalmopathy patients were treated with high-dose intravenous methylprednisolone. Thyroid tissue and blood T-cell repertoires from six Graves' hyperthyroidism patients were also compared in the study. To identify distinguishing TCR V-J signatures, a discovery cohort of roughly 100 patients was used, comprising 40 to 45 with Graves' ophthalmopathy and under 60 with stable Graves' hyperthyroidism. For training and testing, the 95 to 100 patients in the discovery cohort were randomly divided in a 7:3 ratio. According to the paper, TCR Vbeta CDR3 sequencing was carried out on around 140 peripheral blood samples, which came from about 45 ophthalmopathy, approximately 72 hyperthyroidism and 17 progressor patients.

What the research found in general, with its limitations: No statistical method was used to fix the sample size in advance, and group allocation was not hidden from the investigators. Most expanded thyroid clonotypes (frequency above 0.001) were also detected in blood, suggesting blood repertoires may reflect thyroid immune responses. A 13 V-J signature model separated ophthalmopathy from stable hyperthyroidism, with approximately 87% sensitivity and roughly 81% specificity in cross-validation and 80%/75% in testing. In validation, progression to ophthalmopathy was predicted by the model with 55% to 71% sensitivity and 72.22% specificity, a median of approximately 6.5 months before onset.

Hyperthyroidism patients were newly diagnosed, with disease duration under 2 months, and aged 18 to 65 years. The study excluded patients with uncontrolled infections, other autoimmune diseases, pregnancy or lactation. Clinical symptoms, serum thyroxine and TRAb, thyroid ultrasound, and orbital computed tomography formed the basis for the diagnoses. For progressor patients, blood was drawn at the first diagnosis of hyperthyroidism, before any ophthalmopathy symptoms had appeared. PBMCs were isolated from roughly 10 ml of fresh peripheral blood by Ficoll-Paque density gradient centrifugation. Progressor patients were defined as those initially diagnosed with Graves' hyperthyroidism in whom ophthalmopathy developed during follow-up. Total RNA was extracted with Trizol reagent, and quality was checked on an Agilent 2100 Bioanalyzer. The CDR3 starts with the cysteine, ends with the phenylalanine, and has 15 residues. Only the CDR3 DNA stays, 45 bases, in frame from base 1. The germline V gene encodes CDR1 MNHEY and CDR2 SVGEGT. V and J lose 2 bases and 1 base, and a span of 9 bases separates them.

This TCR was recovered from a woman aged 25 to 39 with Graves' hyperthyroidism that later progressed to Graves' ophthalmopathy. Sequencing was done on a sample of blood. The rearrangement combines TRBV6-2 or TRBV6-3 with TRBJ1-5; there is no confident call for the D gene. The encoded CDR3 is CASSYRAGSNQPQHF. The DNA reads as follows: TGTGCCAGCAGTTACAGGGCGGGAAGCAATCAGCCCCAGCATTTT.